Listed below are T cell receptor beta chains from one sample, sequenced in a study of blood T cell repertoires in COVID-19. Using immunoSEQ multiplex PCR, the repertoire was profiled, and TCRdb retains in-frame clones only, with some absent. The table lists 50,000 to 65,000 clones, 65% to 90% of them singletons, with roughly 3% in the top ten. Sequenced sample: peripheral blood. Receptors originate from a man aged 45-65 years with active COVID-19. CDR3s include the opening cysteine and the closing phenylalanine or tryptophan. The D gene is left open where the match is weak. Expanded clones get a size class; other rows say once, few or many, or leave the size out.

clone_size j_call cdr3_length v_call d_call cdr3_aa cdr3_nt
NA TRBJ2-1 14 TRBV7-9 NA CASSFDSSYNEQFF TGTGCCAGCAGCTTCGACAGCTCCTACAATGAGCAGTTCTTC
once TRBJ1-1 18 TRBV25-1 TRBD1 CASSAPPGQGAMGTEAFF TGTGCCAGCAGTGCTCCCCCGGGACAGGGGGCCATGGGCACTGAAGCTTTCTTT
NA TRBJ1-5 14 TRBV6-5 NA CASTQRTGQQPQHF TGTGCCAGCACCCAACGCACGGGTCAACAGCCCCAGCATTTT
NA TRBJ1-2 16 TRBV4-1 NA CASSQEDRRKIYGYTF TGCGCCAGCAGCCAAGAAGACAGGCGGAAAATCTATGGCTACACCTTC
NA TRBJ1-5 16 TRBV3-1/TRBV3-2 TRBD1 CASSQWGQGLDQPQHF TGTGCCAGCAGCCAATGGGGACAGGGCCTCGATCAGCCCCAGCATTTT
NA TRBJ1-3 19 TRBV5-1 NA CASSPEALSGGNAGNTIYF TGCGCCAGCAGCCCCGAGGCCCTTTCCGGAGGTAACGCTGGAAACACCATATATTTT
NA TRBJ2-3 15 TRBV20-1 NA CSASKGKGDTDTQYF TGCAGTGCTAGTAAAGGGAAAGGGGACACAGATACGCAGTATTTT
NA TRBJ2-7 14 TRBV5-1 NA CASSSEDRFYEQYF TGCGCCAGCAGCTCGGAAGACAGGTTCTACGAGCAGTACTTC
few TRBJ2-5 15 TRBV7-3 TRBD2 CASSPGTSGTGTQYF TGTGCCAGCAGCCCCGGGACTAGCGGCACCGGGACCCAGTACTTC
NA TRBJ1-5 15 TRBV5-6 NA CASSFWAGRNQPQHF TGTGCCAGCAGCTTTTGGGCAGGGCGCAATCAGCCCCAGCATTTT
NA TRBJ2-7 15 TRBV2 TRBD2 CASSELGTSAYEQYF TGTGCCAGCAGTGAATTAGGGACTAGCGCCTACGAGCAGTACTTC
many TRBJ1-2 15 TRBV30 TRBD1 CAWSVGTGGSRGYTF TGTGCCTGGAGTGTTGGTACAGGGGGCTCACGCGGCTACACCTTC
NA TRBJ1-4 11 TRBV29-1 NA CSARGGEKLFF TGCAGCGCTCGGGGAGGCGAAAAACTGTTTTTT
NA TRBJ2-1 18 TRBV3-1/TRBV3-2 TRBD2 CASSHPRTSGRSYNEQFF TGTGCCAGCAGCCACCCCCGGACTAGCGGGAGGAGCTACAATGAGCAGTTCTTC
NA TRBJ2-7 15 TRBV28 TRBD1 CASSSPDRGAYEQYF TGTGCCAGCAGTTCCCCCGACAGGGGGGCATACGAGCAGTACTTC
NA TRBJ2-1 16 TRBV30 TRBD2 CAWSVLRLAGGYEQFF TGTGCCTGGAGTGTCCTTCGACTAGCGGGAGGCTATGAGCAGTTCTTC
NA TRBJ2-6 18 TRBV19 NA CASSLPTWGVSGANVLTF TGTGCCAGTAGTCTACCTACCTGGGGAGTCTCTGGGGCCAACGTCCTGACTTTC
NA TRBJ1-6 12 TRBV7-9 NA CAGGTESSPLHF TGTGCCGGAGGGACGGAGAGTTCACCCCTCCACTTT
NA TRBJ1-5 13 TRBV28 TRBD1 CASKAGGEQPQHF TGTGCCAGCAAGGCAGGGGGAGAGCAGCCCCAGCATTTT
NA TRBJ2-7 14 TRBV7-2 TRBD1 CASSYLEGASEQYF TGTGCCAGCAGCTACTTAGAGGGGGCTAGTGAGCAGTACTTC
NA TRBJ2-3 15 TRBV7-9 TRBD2 CASRNGLASTDTQYF TGTGCCAGCCGAAATGGACTAGCGAGCACAGATACGCAGTATTTT
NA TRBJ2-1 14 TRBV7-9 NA CASSLGAGYNEQFF TGTGCCAGCAGCTTAGGGGCAGGATACAATGAGCAGTTCTTC
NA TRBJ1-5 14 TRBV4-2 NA CASSRATGGQPQHF TGTGCCAGCAGCCGCGCGACAGGTGGTCAGCCCCAGCATTTT
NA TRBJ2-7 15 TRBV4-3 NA CASSSVSGLRSEQYF TGCGCCAGCAGCTCGGTAAGCGGCCTTCGGTCCGAGCAGTACTTC
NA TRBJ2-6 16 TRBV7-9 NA CASSLGTQSGANVLTF TGTGCCAGCAGCTTAGGGACACAGTCTGGGGCCAACGTCCTGACTTTC
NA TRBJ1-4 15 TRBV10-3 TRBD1 CAISESTGANEKLFF TGTGCCATCAGTGAGTCGACAGGGGCTAATGAAAAACTGTTTTTT
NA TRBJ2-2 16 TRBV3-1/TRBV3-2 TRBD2 CASSPMGLANTGELFF TGTGCCAGCAGCCCAATGGGACTAGCGAACACCGGGGAGCTGTTTTTT
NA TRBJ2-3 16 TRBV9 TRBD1 CASSVEWTGQSGTQYF TGTGCCAGCAGCGTAGAATGGACAGGGCAGTCGGGGACGCAGTATTTT
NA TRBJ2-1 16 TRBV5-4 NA CASSFPGTPRGNEQFF TGTGCCAGCAGCTTCCCCGGGACTCCTCGAGGGAATGAGCAGTTCTTC
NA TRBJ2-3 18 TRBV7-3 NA CASSLNAAGGWYTDTQYF TGTGCCAGCAGCTTAAATGCCGCAGGAGGGTGGTACACAGATACGCAGTATTTT
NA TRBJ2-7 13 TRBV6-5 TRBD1 CASRPDRGAEQYF TGTGCCAGCAGACCCGACAGGGGGGCCGAGCAGTACTTC
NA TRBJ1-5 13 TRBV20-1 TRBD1 CSASGTENQPQHF TGCAGTGCTAGTGGGACAGAAAATCAGCCCCAGCATTTT
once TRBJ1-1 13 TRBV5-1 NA CASSFAENTEAFF TGCGCCAGCAGCTTCGCAGAGAACACTGAAGCTTTCTTT
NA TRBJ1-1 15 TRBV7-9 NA CASSPQTGAMVEAFF TGTGCCAGCAGCCCTCAGACAGGTGCGATGGTCGAAGCTTTCTTT
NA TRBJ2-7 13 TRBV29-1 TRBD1 CSVEGQGRYEQYF TGCAGCGTTGAGGGACAGGGACGCTACGAGCAGTACTTC
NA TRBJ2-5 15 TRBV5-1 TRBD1 CASSLMGQVGETQYF TGCGCCAGCAGCTTGATGGGACAGGTAGGAGAGACCCAGTACTTC
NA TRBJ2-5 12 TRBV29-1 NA CSALVSQETQYF TGCAGCGCCCTTGTTAGCCAAGAGACCCAGTACTTC
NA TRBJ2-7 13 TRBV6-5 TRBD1 CASSYWDREEQYF TGTGCCAGCAGTTACTGGGACAGGGAAGAGCAGTACTTC
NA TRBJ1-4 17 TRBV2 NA CASSANGGGFRNEKLFF TGTGCCAGCAGCGCCAATGGGGGGGGATTCAGGAATGAAAAACTGTTTTTT
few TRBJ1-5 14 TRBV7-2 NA CASSPAGKYQPQHF TGTGCCAGCAGCCCGGCAGGGAAATATCAGCCCCAGCATTTT
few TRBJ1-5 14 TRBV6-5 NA CASRDYTGNQPQHF TGTGCCAGCAGAGACTACACCGGCAATCAGCCCCAGCATTTT